This is a list of T cell receptor beta chains from one sample in a study of blood T cells in healthy people across ages. One entry per CDR3 protein, called by TCRdb with MiXCR from the 5' RACE reads. The data contain approximately 1.5 million distinct CDR3 sequences, about 31% of them singletons. Sequenced sample: blood. These TCRs come from a woman in her twenties or thirties in good health. Each CDR3 is given with its conserved first and last residue. The order of the fields is V gene, clone size, J gene, CDR3 length, D gene, CDR3 DNA, CDR3 protein. A D gene is named only where the DNA matches it firmly. Clone size, where shown, is once, few, many, or a class for clones that have expanded.

V gene: TRBV10-3; clone size: NA; J gene: TRBJ2-5; CDR3 length: 15; D gene: TRBD1; CDR3 DNA: TGTGCCATCAGTGCCGGGACAGGGGAGGTAGAGACCCAGTACTTC; CDR3 protein: CAISAGTGEVETQYF
V gene: TRBV4-1; clone size: NA; J gene: TRBJ1-5; CDR3 length: 15; D gene: NA; CDR3 DNA: TGCGCCAGCAGCCAAGATCAGGGATCTCATCAGCCCCAGCATTTT; CDR3 protein: CASSQDQGSHQPQHF
V gene: TRBV20-1; clone size: many; J gene: TRBJ2-7; CDR3 length: 13; D gene: NA; CDR3 DNA: TGCAGTGCTAGAGAAGTGTTCGCCTACGAGCAGTACTTC; CDR3 protein: CSAREVFAYEQYF
V gene: TRBV20-1; clone size: NA; J gene: TRBJ1-1; CDR3 length: 11; D gene: NA; CDR3 DNA: TGCAGTGCTAGGGATAGGGGAAAAGCTTTCTTT; CDR3 protein: CSARDRGKAFF
V gene: TRBV12-3/TRBV12-4; clone size: NA; J gene: TRBJ2-6; CDR3 length: 15; D gene: NA; CDR3 DNA: TGTGCCAGCAGTTTCTCCAGGGCTGGGGCCAACGTCCTGACTTTC; CDR3 protein: CASSFSRAGANVLTF
V gene: TRBV10-3; clone size: many; J gene: TRBJ1-2; CDR3 length: 13; D gene: NA; CDR3 DNA: TGTGCCATCCAGGCGGGGAGCGGCTATGGCTACACCTTC; CDR3 protein: CAIQAGSGYGYTF
V gene: TRBV10-3; clone size: few; J gene: TRBJ2-5; CDR3 length: 15; D gene: TRBD2; CDR3 DNA: TGTGCCATCAGTGATTTAGCGGGGGGAGGAGAGACCCAGTACTTC; CDR3 protein: CAISDLAGGGETQYF
V gene: TRBV20-1; clone size: few; J gene: TRBJ2-1; CDR3 length: 18; D gene: TRBD1; CDR3 DNA: TGCAGTGCTAGAGATCCCACAGGGGTACTTAGGTCCTACAATGAGCAGTTCTTC; CDR3 protein: CSARDPTGVLRSYNEQFF
V gene: TRBV7-3; clone size: few; J gene: TRBJ2-3; CDR3 length: 15; D gene: NA; CDR3 DNA: TGTGCCAGCAGCTTACCCTCGGGAGTCCCAGATACGCAGTATTTT; CDR3 protein: CASSLPSGVPDTQYF
V gene: TRBV7-3; clone size: NA; J gene: TRBJ2-3; CDR3 length: 15; D gene: NA; CDR3 DNA: TGTGCCAGTAGCTCACAGGGGAGGATGGCAGATACGCAGTATTTT; CDR3 protein: CASSSQGRMADTQYF
V gene: TRBV7-3; clone size: few; J gene: TRBJ2-3; CDR3 length: 14; D gene: NA; CDR3 DNA: TGTGCCAGCAGCATAGGACAGCGCACAGATACGCAGTATTTT; CDR3 protein: CASSIGQRTDTQYF
V gene: TRBV2; clone size: NA; J gene: TRBJ2-5; CDR3 length: 14; D gene: NA; CDR3 DNA: TGTGCCAGCAGTGAAAGCCAGGGGTGGGAGACCCAGTACTTC; CDR3 protein: CASSESQGWETQYF
V gene: TRBV10-3; clone size: NA; J gene: TRBJ2-7; CDR3 length: 13; D gene: NA; CDR3 DNA: TGTGCCATAGGGCTGGAAAAGAAGTACGAGCAGTACTTC; CDR3 protein: CAIGLEKKYEQYF
V gene: TRBV4-2; clone size: NA; J gene: TRBJ1-5; CDR3 length: 18; D gene: NA; CDR3 DNA: TGTGCCAGCAGCCAAGATCATTTCAACAGGGCAGGCAATCAGCCCCAGCATTTT; CDR3 protein: CASSQDHFNRAGNQPQHF
V gene: TRBV5-1; clone size: NA; J gene: TRBJ1-1; CDR3 length: 12; D gene: TRBD1; CDR3 DNA: TGCGCCAGGTACAGGGGAACGACTGAAGCTTTCTTT; CDR3 protein: CARYRGTTEAFF
V gene: TRBV20-1; clone size: NA; J gene: TRBJ2-5; CDR3 length: 14; D gene: TRBD1; CDR3 DNA: TGCAGTGCGGGACAGGGGCAGGTTAGAGAGACCCAGTACTTC; CDR3 protein: CSAGQGQVRETQYF
V gene: TRBV2; clone size: many; J gene: TRBJ2-1; CDR3 length: 12; D gene: NA; CDR3 DNA: TGTGCCAGCAGTGCGACCTACAATGAGCAGTTCTTC; CDR3 protein: CASSATYNEQFF
V gene: TRBV7-6; clone size: few; J gene: TRBJ1-1; CDR3 length: 15; D gene: TRBD1; CDR3 DNA: TGTGCCAGCAGCCTAGGGGGCTCGGAGAACACTGAAGCTTTCTTT; CDR3 protein: CASSLGGSENTEAFF
V gene: TRBV6-2/TRBV6-3; clone size: NA; J gene: TRBJ2-3; CDR3 length: 16; D gene: TRBD2; CDR3 DNA: TGTGCCAGCAGTTACTCGGATACGGGAGGAACAGATACGCAGTATTTT; CDR3 protein: CASSYSDTGGTDTQYF
V gene: TRBV12-3/TRBV12-4; clone size: NA; J gene: TRBJ2-1; CDR3 length: 13; D gene: NA; CDR3 DNA: TGTGCCAGCAGTTCCTCCTCCGAACATGAGCAGTTCTTC; CDR3 protein: CASSSSSEHEQFF
V gene: TRBV18; clone size: many; J gene: TRBJ2-7; CDR3 length: 16; D gene: TRBD2; CDR3 DNA: TGTGCCAGCTCACCACCGATGGGGACTAGAGGCTACGAGCAGTACTTC; CDR3 protein: CASSPPMGTRGYEQYF
V gene: TRBV27; clone size: few; J gene: TRBJ2-1; CDR3 length: 13; D gene: NA; CDR3 DNA: TGTGCCAGCAGTCCCGACTACTACAATGAGCAGTTCTTC; CDR3 protein: CASSPDYYNEQFF
V gene: TRBV5-1; clone size: NA; J gene: TRBJ1-4; CDR3 length: 15; D gene: NA; CDR3 DNA: TGCGCCAGCCCCCTTCAGGGACAAGACTATGAAAAACTGTTTTTT; CDR3 protein: CASPLQGQDYEKLFF
V gene: TRBV9; clone size: NA; J gene: TRBJ2-1; CDR3 length: 18; D gene: TRBD2; CDR3 DNA: TGTGCCAGCAGCGTAGGGGGTAGCGGGAGAGTGGGGTTGAATGAGCAGTTCTTC; CDR3 protein: CASSVGGSGRVGLNEQFF
V gene: TRBV12-3/TRBV12-4; clone size: few; J gene: TRBJ1-6; CDR3 length: 16; D gene: TRBD1; CDR3 DNA: TGTGCCAGCAGTTTTGGGGGGGACAGGGGAGTATCACCCCTCCACTTT; CDR3 protein: CASSFGGDRGVSPLHF
V gene: TRBV20-1; clone size: many; J gene: TRBJ2-3; CDR3 length: 12; D gene: TRBD1; CDR3 DNA: TGCACTTCACAGGGGACCACAGATACGCAGTATTTT; CDR3 protein: CTSQGTTDTQYF
V gene: TRBV20-1; clone size: NA; J gene: TRBJ2-5; CDR3 length: 15; D gene: TRBD2; CDR3 DNA: TGCAGTGCTAGAGATAGGGCCACGGGGGGGGAGACCCAGTACTTC; CDR3 protein: CSARDRATGGETQYF
V gene: TRBV7-3; clone size: NA; J gene: TRBJ2-1; CDR3 length: 13; D gene: NA; CDR3 DNA: TGTGCCAGCAGCATGGACCCTTCTAGTGAGCAGTTCTTC; CDR3 protein: CASSMDPSSEQFF
V gene: TRBV28; clone size: few; J gene: TRBJ2-3; CDR3 length: 17; D gene: TRBD2; CDR3 DNA: TGTGCCAGCAGTTTAAGGGGGACTAGTATTAGCGGCGATACGCAGTATTTT; CDR3 protein: CASSLRGTSISGDTQYF
V gene: TRBV29-1; clone size: NA; J gene: TRBJ2-3; CDR3 length: 15; D gene: TRBD2; CDR3 DNA: TGCAGCGTTGTAAAGGGGAGACTAGCTTCAGATACGCAGTATTTT; CDR3 protein: CSVVKGRLASDTQYF
V gene: TRBV12-5; clone size: few; J gene: TRBJ2-3; CDR3 length: 15; D gene: TRBD1; CDR3 DNA: TGTGCTAGTGGTATAGGGACAGCCAGCACAGATACGCAGTATTTT; CDR3 protein: CASGIGTASTDTQYF
V gene: TRBV28; clone size: NA; J gene: TRBJ2-7; CDR3 length: 16; D gene: TRBD2; CDR3 DNA: TGTGCCAGCAGTTTCCTTCCTAGCGGGAGGGTCGACGAGCAGTACTTC; CDR3 protein: CASSFLPSGRVDEQYF
V gene: TRBV7-2; clone size: many; J gene: TRBJ2-5; CDR3 length: 15; D gene: NA; CDR3 DNA: TGTGCCAGCAGCTTAAGAGGTTTCGGACAAGAGACCCAGTACTTC; CDR3 protein: CASSLRGFGQETQYF
V gene: TRBV27; clone size: NA; J gene: TRBJ2-7; CDR3 length: 14; D gene: TRBD1; CDR3 DNA: TGTGCCAGCACCGTGGGACAGGGGGCGGGGGAGCAGTACTTC; CDR3 protein: CASTVGQGAGEQYF
V gene: TRBV20-1; clone size: few; J gene: TRBJ2-1; CDR3 length: 14; D gene: NA; CDR3 DNA: TGCAGTGCTAGCGTAACTCGGGCCTACAATGAGCAGTTCTTC; CDR3 protein: CSASVTRAYNEQFF
V gene: TRBV3-1; clone size: NA; J gene: TRBJ2-7; CDR3 length: 13; D gene: NA; CDR3 DNA: TGTGCCAGCAGCCAAGAAGCCCACCACGAGCAGTACTTC; CDR3 protein: CASSQEAHHEQYF
V gene: TRBV20-1; clone size: NA; J gene: TRBJ1-2; CDR3 length: 12; D gene: NA; CDR3 DNA: TGCAGTGCTCCGCTAGGCGGCTATGGCTACACCTTC; CDR3 protein: CSAPLGGYGYTF
V gene: TRBV7-4; clone size: NA; J gene: TRBJ1-2; CDR3 length: 14; D gene: NA; CDR3 DNA: TGTGCCAGCAGCTTAGTCACCGTCGGCTATGGCTACACCTTC; CDR3 protein: CASSLVTVGYGYTF
V gene: TRBV29-1; clone size: few; J gene: TRBJ2-3; CDR3 length: 14; D gene: TRBD2; CDR3 DNA: TGCAGCGTCGATCCTGGACTAGGCACAGATACGCAGTATTTT; CDR3 protein: CSVDPGLGTDTQYF